Below, 24 T cell receptor beta chains from the same sample are listed, as sequenced in a study of blood T cell repertoires in COVID-19. The assay was immunoSEQ multiplex PCR, and TCRdb's table has in-frame clones only and misses some. This table has around 190,000 clones, 80% to 90% appearing once. Specimen: peripheral blood. Receptor source: a man in his fifties with active or convalescent COVID-19.

CDR3 DNA sequence: TGTGCCTGGAGTAGGGGGCGGCGAGAGACCCAGTACTTC. It is translated as CAWSRGRRETQYF. This chain links TRBV30 with TRBJ2-5; 7 bases match TRBD1. Trimming cost V 2 bases and J 4 bases; bases outside gene matches: 4. The CDR3 is 13 amino acids. Germline V gives CDR1 GTSNPN, CDR2 SVGIG (reference sequence).

This clone came up a few times. The chain joins TRBV7-2 to TRBJ2-7; possible D gene TRBD2, 6 bases. V was shortened by 5 bases and J by 2 bases, with 13 bases between the two germline ends. Germline assignment: CDR1 SGHTA and CDR2 FQGNSA. The CDR3 contains 14 residues. The CDR3 protein is CASSPGLRAYEQYF. The CDR3 nucleotides are TGTGCCAGCAGCCCTGGACTAAGAGCCTACGAGCAGTACTTC.

The V and J genes are TRBV19 and TRBJ2-1; possibly TRBD1 for D (5 bases). Trimming cost V 5 bases and J 7 bases, with 18 bases left between them. Germline CDR1 LNHDA, CDR2 SQIVND (reference sequence). This CDR3 contains 15 residues. Here the CDR3 reads CASSDPGRAGNEQFF. The CDR3, as DNA: TGTGCCAGTAGTGACCCTGGCAGGGCTGGAAATGAGCAGTTCTTC.

This clone has a handful of counts. This chain links TRBV12-3 or TRBV12-4 with TRBJ1-2; D remains ambiguous. The CDR3 has 12 amino acids. With 3 bases removed from V and 8 bases from J, the gap between germline ends came to 10 bases. CDR3 residues: CASSLAGYGYTF. DNA for the CDR3: TGTGCCAGCAGTTTGGCGGGGTACGGCTACACCTTC.

This chain joins TRBV5-1 and TRBJ2-7; TRBD1 is a possible D gene (5 bases). This CDR3 is built from 13 residues. V gave up 7 bases and J gave up 2 bases, with 13 bases separating them. Germline V gives CDR1 SGHRS, CDR2 YFSETQ. Here the CDR3 reads CASGNTGTYEQYF. The CDR3 nucleotides are TGCGCCAGCGGGAATACAGGAACCTACGAGCAGTACTTC.

V and J are TRBV28 and TRBJ1-1, with D tentatively TRBD1 (6 bases). The V gene's germline CDR1 is MDHEN and CDR2 SYDVKM. The CDR3 covers 11 residues. CDR3 protein: CALQGNTEAFF. The CDR3 DNA reads as TGTGCACTACAGGGGAACACTGAAGCTTTCTTT.

V gene TRBV6-5 combines with J gene TRBJ2-3, with D perhaps TRBD1 (6 bases). The CDR3 has 15 amino acids. The germline V gene has CDR1 MNHEY and CDR2 SVGAGI. The V and J ends lost 6 bases and 1 base respectively, with 14 bases between them. This CDR3 reads CASSRDNFRTDTQYF. In DNA form, the CDR3 reads TGTGCCAGCAGCCGGGACAATTTTCGCACAGATACGCAGTATTTT.

The chain carries TRBV18 and TRBJ1-1, with 7 bases matching TRBD1. CDR3 size: 15 residues. J gave up 5 bases and V 0 bases, and 6 bases lay outside the gene matches. Germline loops: CDR1 KGHSH, CDR2 LQKENI. The CDR3, as DNA: TGTGCCAGCTCACCACCGCCTTCACAGGGGACTGAAGCTTTCTTT. This gives the protein CASSPPPSQGTEAFF.

The gene calls are TRBV7-2 and TRBJ2-3; D call uncertain. The CDR3 consists of 15 residues. V was trimmed by 1 base and J by 3 bases, leaving 11 bases between them. CDR1 SGHTA and CDR2 FQGNSA come from the germline V gene. The CDR3 here is CASSLVWSQTDTQYF. The CDR3 nucleotides read TGTGCCAGCAGCTTAGTTTGGTCCCAGACAGATACGCAGTATTTT. Supplemented by reference TRBV7-2 and TRBJ2-3, the full variable domain reads GAGVSQSPSNKVTEKGKDVELRCDPISGHTALYWYRQSLGQGLEFLIYFQGNSAPDKSGLPSDRFSAERTGGSVSTLTIQRTQQEDSAVYLCASSLVWSQTDTQYFGPGTRLTVL.

There are a few counts of this clone. The chain recombines TRBV7-2 with TRBJ1-2; D not certain. Germline V lookup: CDR1 SGHTA, CDR2 FQGNSA. There are 14 residues in the CDR3. The V and J ends lost 1 base and 4 bases respectively, with 10 bases between them. CDR3 loop: CASSLVGRFYGYTF. The CDR3 DNA reads as TGTGCCAGCAGCTTAGTAGGCAGGTTCTATGGCTACACCTTC.

For the CDR3, the DNA is TGTGCCAGCAGCTTAGACAAGAACACTGAAGCTTTCTTT. This sequence encodes CASSLDKNTEAFF. V gene TRBV7-6 combines with J gene TRBJ1-1, with D hard to call. Per the germline V gene, CDR1 is SGHVS and CDR2 is FNYEAQ. Deletions cut 1 base from V and 1 base from J, with 4 bases between. The CDR3 totals 13 residues. The full variable domain, in which reference TRBV7-6 and TRBJ1-1 provide the parts outside the CDR3, is GAGVSQSPRYKVTKRGQDVALRCDPISGHVSLYWYRQALGQGPEFLTYFNYEAQQDKSGLPNDRFSAERPEGSISTLTIQRTEQRDSAMYRCASSLDKNTEAFFGQGTRLTVV.

Regarding this clone: Other DNA sequences within the sample encode an identical CDR3. This chain uses TRBV29-1 with TRBJ1-4; D unresolved. Trimming took off 4 bases at V and 0 bases at J, with 6 bases between the two ends. CDR1 and CDR2 from the germline V gene are SQVTM and ANQGSEA. The length of the CDR3 is 13 residues. The CDR3, as DNA: TGCAGCGTTGGAAGAGCAACTAATGAAAAACTGTTTTTT. It encodes CSVGRATNEKLFF. Full variable domain (rest looked up from reference TRBV29-1 and TRBJ1-4): SAVISQKPSRDICQRGTSLTIQCQVDSQVTMMFWYRQQPGQSLTLIATANQGSEATYESGFVIDKFPISRPNLTFSTLTVSNMSPEDSSIYLCSVGRATNEKLFFGSGTQLSVL.

This chain connects TRBV28 to TRBJ2-1; D is uncertain. The CDR3 length is 12 residues. V shed 5 bases and J shed 7 bases, with 9 bases lying between them. CDR1 MDHEN and CDR2 SYDVKM come from the germline V gene. CDR3 sequence (DNA): TGTGCCAGCAGTCTTCCTTTGAATGAGCAGTTCTTC. Translating it yields CASSLPLNEQFF.

This rearrangement joins TRBV12-3 or TRBV12-4 to TRBJ1-3; D is uncertain. This CDR3 comprises 13 residues. V gave up 5 bases and J gave up 0 bases, with 5 bases separating them. Written as DNA, the CDR3 is TGTGCCAGCAGTAGCTACTCTGGAAACACCATATATTTT. Protein sequence: CASSSYSGNTIYF.

The J gene is TRBJ1-1, the V gene TRBV6-4, with a tentative D call TRBD1 (5 bases). The CDR3 has 13 residues. Germline V gene sequence: CDR1 MRHNA, CDR2 SNTAGT. Trimming left V 5 bases short and J 2 bases short, with 9 bases between. CDR3 region: CASSSRENTEAFF. The CDR3 DNA sequence: TGTGCCAGCAGTTCCAGGGAAAACACTGAAGCTTTCTTT.

The gene calls are TRBV20-1 and TRBJ1-1; weak D call: TRBD1 (6 bases). The CDR3 runs to 14 residues. With 3 bases removed from V and 0 bases from J, the gap between germline ends came to 11 bases. Germline CDR1 DFQATT, CDR2 SNEGSKA (reference sequence). CDR3 bases: TGCAGTGCTAGTGGGGGGCAGATGAACACTGAAGCTTTCTTT. Amino acids: CSASGGQMNTEAFF.

The CDR3 coding sequence is TGTGCCATCACGAGTGGGGGGGCAGTCGGCACAGATACGCAGTATTTT. It yields the protein CAITSGGAVGTDTQYF. The chain recombines TRBV10-3 with TRBJ2-3; maybe TRBD2 (7 bases). CDR1 and CDR2 from the germline V gene are ENHRY and SYGVKD. The CDR3 extends over 16 amino acids. V lost 7 bases to trimming and J lost 1 base, with 18 bases between them.

This clone is a singleton in its sample. The chain links TRBV5-1 to TRBJ2-1; 9 bases fit TRBD1. The CDR3 has 15 residues. V shed 4 bases and J 5 bases; nucleotides not matched to a gene: 7. Germline V CDR1 and CDR2: SGHRS, YFSETQ. CDR3 sequence: CASSNFDRGDNEQFF. CDR3 bases: TGCGCCAGCAGCAACTTCGACAGGGGGGACAATGAGCAGTTCTTC.

J is TRBJ2-3 and V is TRBV11-2; 8 bases are shared with TRBD2. J lost 5 bases, V lost 4 bases, and 14 bases had no gene match. The CDR3 covers 17 residues. The germline CDR1 and CDR2 sequences are SGHAT and FQNNGV. This chain's CDR3 is CASSSSPPGTSKDTQYF. In nucleotides, the CDR3 is TGTGCCAGCAGCTCATCCCCACCCGGGACTAGTAAAGATACGCAGTATTTT.

The V call is TRBV6-1, the J call TRBJ1-1; 7 bases match TRBD1. This CDR3 comprises 15 residues. V shed 3 bases and J 3 bases; nucleotides not matched to a gene: 7. CDR1 and CDR2 from the germline V gene are MNHNS and SASEGT. The CDR3 protein is CASSEPEQGHTEAFF. CDR3 coding DNA: TGTGCCAGCAGTGAGCCTGAACAGGGGCACACTGAAGCTTTCTTT.

The chain combines TRBV9 with TRBJ2-3, with 9 bases matching TRBD2. The CDR3 contains 16 residues. Germline V gene sequence: CDR1 SGDLS, CDR2 YYNGEE. V dropped 0 bases and J dropped 2; count of bases not matched to a gene: 4. CDR3 nucleotide sequence: TGTGCCAGCAGCGTAGATAGCGGGAGTCCCACAGATACGCAGTATTTT. Translated: CASSVDSGSPTDTQYF.

This clone was found many times. The V and J genes are TRBV15 and TRBJ1-2; tentative D call: TRBD1 (5 bases). The V end lost 4 bases, the J end lost 4 bases, and 19 bases lay between the germline ends. The CDR3 loop spans 16 amino acids. Germline values: CDR1 LNHNV, CDR2 YYDKDF (reference sequence). CDR3 sequence: CATSMAGLARRYGYTF. The DNA for the CDR3 is TGTGCCACCAGCATGGCAGGGCTGGCTCGGCGCTATGGCTACACCTTC.

The chain has TRBV6-1 and TRBJ2-7; possibly TRBD1 for D (6 bases). This CDR3 has 13 amino acids. Per germline, CDR1 MNHNS and CDR2 SASEGT. V was shortened by 3 bases and J by 3 bases, with 9 bases between the two germline ends. CDR3: CASSDGTNYEQYF. The DNA for the CDR3 is TGTGCCAGCAGTGATGGGACAAACTACGAGCAGTACTTC.

This chain links TRBV20-1 with TRBJ2-7; no definite D call. Trimming stripped 3 bases from V and 3 bases from J, with 9 bases between. The CDR3 is 12 amino acids. Germline lookup yields CDR1 DFQATT and CDR2 SNEGSKA (reference sequence). The DNA of the CDR3 is TGCAGTGCTAGTCTACCAAGCTACGAGCAGTACTTC. It yields the protein CSASLPSYEQYF.